This TCR beta chain was documented in a study of T cells in Graves' hyperthyroidism and ophthalmopathy. The wider study: Peripheral blood collection took place at initial diagnosis, before any treatment.

Patients having uncontrolled infection, another autoimmune disease, pregnancy or lactation were not included. In making diagnoses, clinical symptoms, serum thyroxine and TRAb, thyroid ultrasound and orbital computed tomography were all used. RNA transcripts served as the template for amplifying TCR beta CDR3 regions. HTBI primers drove first-round RT-PCR of the TCR CDR3. Via MiXCR, TCRdb re-called the multiplex PCR reads, giving one row per CDR3 protein. The sample lists roughly 300,000 distinct CDR3 sequences, 21% occurring once. The V gene's germline CDR1 is SGHDT and CDR2 YYEEEE. V was cut by 10 bases and J by 5 bases, with 16 bases left in between. This CDR3 is 13 amino acids long.

The origin of this receptor is a woman in her forties or fifties with Graves' hyperthyroidism. Sequenced material: blood. This chain links TRBV5-6 with TRBJ2-1; unclear D gene. CDR3 protein: CASRGQSHNEQFF. DNA for the CDR3: TGTGCCTCCCGAGGCCAATCCCACAATGAGCAGTTCTTC.